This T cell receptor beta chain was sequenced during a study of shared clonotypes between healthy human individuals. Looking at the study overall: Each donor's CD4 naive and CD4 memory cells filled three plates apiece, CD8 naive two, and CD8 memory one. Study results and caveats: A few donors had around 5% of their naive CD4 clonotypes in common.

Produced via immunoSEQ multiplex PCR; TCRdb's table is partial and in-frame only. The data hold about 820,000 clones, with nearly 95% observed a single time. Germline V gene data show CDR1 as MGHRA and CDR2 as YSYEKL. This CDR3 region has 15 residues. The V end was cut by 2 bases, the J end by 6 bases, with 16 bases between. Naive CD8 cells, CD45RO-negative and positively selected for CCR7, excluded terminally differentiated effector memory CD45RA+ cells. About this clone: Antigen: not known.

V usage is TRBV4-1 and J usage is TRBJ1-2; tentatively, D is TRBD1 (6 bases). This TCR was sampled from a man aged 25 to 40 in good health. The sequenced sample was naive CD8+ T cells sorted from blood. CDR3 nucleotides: TGCGCCAGCAGCCAACACCGAAGGACAGATGATGGCTACACCTTC. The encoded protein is CASSQHRRTDDGYTF.